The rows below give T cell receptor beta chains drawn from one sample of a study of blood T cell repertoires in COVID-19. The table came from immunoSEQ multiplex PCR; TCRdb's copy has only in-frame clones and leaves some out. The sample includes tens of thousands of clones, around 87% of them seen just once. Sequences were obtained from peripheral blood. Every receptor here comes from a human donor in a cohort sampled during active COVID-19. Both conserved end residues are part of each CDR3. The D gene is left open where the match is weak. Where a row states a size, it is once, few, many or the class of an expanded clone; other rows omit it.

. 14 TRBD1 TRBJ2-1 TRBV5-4 TGTGCCAGCAGCTGGGACAGGGGGAGTACTGAGCAGTTCTTC CASSWDRGSTEQFF
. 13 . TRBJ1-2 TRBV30 TGTGCCTGGAGTGTATGGGCAGAGAGTGGCTACACCTTC CAWSVWAESGYTF
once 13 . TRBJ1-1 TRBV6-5 TGTGCCAGCAGTTACAGGGGTGACACTGAAGCTTTCTTT CASSYRGDTEAFF
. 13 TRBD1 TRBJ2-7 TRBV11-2 TGTGCCAGCAGCCTGGACAGGTCCTGGGAGCAGTACTTC CASSLDRSWEQYF
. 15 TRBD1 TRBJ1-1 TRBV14 TGTGCCAGCAGCTGGCTTGGACAGGCGAACACTGAAGCTTTCTTT CASSWLGQANTEAFF
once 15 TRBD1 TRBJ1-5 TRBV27 TGTGCCAGCAGAGGGGACAGGAATAGCAATCAGCCCCAGCATTTT CASRGDRNSNQPQHF
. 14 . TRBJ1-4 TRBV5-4 TGTGCCAGCAGCTTGGACCAATCGGGGGAAAAACTGTTTTTT CASSLDQSGEKLFF
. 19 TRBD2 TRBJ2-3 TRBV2 TGTGCCAGCAGTGAAGCGGGTAGCGGGGGGTCGTGGAGCACAGATACGCAGTATTTT CASSEAGSGGSWSTDTQYF
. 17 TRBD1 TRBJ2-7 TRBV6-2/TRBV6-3 TGTGCCAGCAGTGTCGCCGCCCAGACAGGGGGCGATTACGAGCAGTACTTC CASSVAAQTGGDYEQYF
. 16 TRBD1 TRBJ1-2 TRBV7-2 TGTGCCAGCAGCTTAGGGAGGACAGGGGGCGCCCGAGGCTACACCTTC CASSLGRTGGARGYTF
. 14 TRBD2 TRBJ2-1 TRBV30 TGTGCCGGCACTAGCGGGGGGCCGTACAATGAGCAGTTCTTC CAGTSGGPYNEQFF
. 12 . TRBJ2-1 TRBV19 TGCGCCAGCCGGGACTGGTTGGATGAGCAGTTCTTC CASRDWLDEQFF
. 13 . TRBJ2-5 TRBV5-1 TGCGCCAGCAGCTCTAGCGAACGGGAGACCCAGTACTTC CASSSSERETQYF
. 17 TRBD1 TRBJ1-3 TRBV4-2 TGTGCCAGCAGCCAAGAGGGACAGGGGGTCTCTGGAAACACCATATATTTT CASSQEGQGVSGNTIYF
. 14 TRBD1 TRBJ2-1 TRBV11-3 TGTGCCAGCAGCCTCGGGACAGGGTCAAATGAGCAGTTCTTC CASSLGTGSNEQFF
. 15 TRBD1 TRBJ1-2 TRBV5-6 TGTGCCAGCAGCGTGGGACAGGGTTCTAACTATGGCTACACCTTC CASSVGQGSNYGYTF
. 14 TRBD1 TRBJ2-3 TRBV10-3 TGTGCCATCTGCAGACAGGGGAGAACAGATACGCAGTATTTT CAICRQGRTDTQYF
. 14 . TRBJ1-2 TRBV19 TGTGCCAGTAGTATGGGAGTTCCCCTCCATGGCTACACCTTC CASSMGVPLHGYTF
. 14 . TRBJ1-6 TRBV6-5 TGTGCCAGCACCCCCAGGGCCTCAAATTCACCCCTCCACTTT CASTPRASNSPLHF
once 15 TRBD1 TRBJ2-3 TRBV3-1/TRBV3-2 TGTGCCAGCAGCTCCGGGACAGGCTTCACAGATACGCAGTATTTT CASSSGTGFTDTQYF
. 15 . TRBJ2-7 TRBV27 TGTGCCAGCAGTTGGTTGGCAGGGAGGACCTACGAGCAGTACTTC CASSWLAGRTYEQYF
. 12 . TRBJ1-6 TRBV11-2 TGTGCCAGCAGCTTAGGCCTCGGTTACCTCCACTTT CASSLGLGYLHF
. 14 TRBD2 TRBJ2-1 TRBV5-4 TGTGCCAGCAGCCCTGCGGGCGGGGGGGCCGAGCAGTTCTTC CASSPAGGGAEQFF
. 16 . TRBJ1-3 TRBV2 TGTGCCAGCAGTGAGGGTGCGCAGGGGCCTGGAAACACCATATATTTT CASSEGAQGPGNTIYF
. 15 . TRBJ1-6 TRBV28 TGTGCCAGCAGTTTCAGGCAGGGGTATAATTCACCCCTCCACTTT CASSFRQGYNSPLHF
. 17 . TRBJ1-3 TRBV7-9 TGTGCCAGCAGAGAGACAGGTGTACCCCACTCTGGAAACACCATATATTTT CASRETGVPHSGNTIYF
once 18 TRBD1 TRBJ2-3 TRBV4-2 TGTGCCAGCAGCCAAGGGACGGCCGGGACAGGGGGAGCAGATACGCAGTATTTT CASSQGTAGTGGADTQYF
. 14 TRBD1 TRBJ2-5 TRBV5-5 TGTGCCAGCAGGTTACAGGGGTCCGAAGAGACCCAGTACTTC CASRLQGSEETQYF
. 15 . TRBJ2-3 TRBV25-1 TGTGCCAGCAGTGCTCAGGGGTCGTTGACAGATACGCAGTATTTT CASSAQGSLTDTQYF
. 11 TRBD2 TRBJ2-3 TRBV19 TGTGCCAGTAGTACGCTAGCGGCCCAGTATTTT CASSTLAAQYF
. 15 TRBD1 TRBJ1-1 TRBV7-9 TGTGCCAGCAGCTTTGACAGGGGATTGAACACTGAAGCTTTCTTT CASSFDRGLNTEAFF
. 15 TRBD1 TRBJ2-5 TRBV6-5 TGTGCCAGCAGTTACAAATCCAGGGGGCAAGAGACCCAGTACTTC CASSYKSRGQETQYF
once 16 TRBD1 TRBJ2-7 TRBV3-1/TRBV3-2 TGTGCCAGCAGCCAAGCTAACAGGGGAGCGGCCTACGAGCAGTACTTC CASSQANRGAAYEQYF
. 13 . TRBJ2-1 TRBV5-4 TGTGCCAGCAGCTTATTAGTTGGCAATGAGCAGTTCTTC CASSLLVGNEQFF
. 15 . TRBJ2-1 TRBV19 TGTGCCAGTTCTGGAGGGTCTTGGGCCTACAATGAGCAGTTCTTC CASSGGSWAYNEQFF
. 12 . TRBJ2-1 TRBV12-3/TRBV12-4 TGTGCCAGTGGAGGGAGGACCAATGAGCAGTTCTTC CASGGRTNEQFF
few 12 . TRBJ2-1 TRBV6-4 TGTGCCAGCTTCTCTGCGGACAATGAGCAGTTCTTC CASFSADNEQFF
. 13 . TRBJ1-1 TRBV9 TGTGCCAGCAGCGTAGGGTCGGGGGCTGAAGCTTTCTTT CASSVGSGAEAFF
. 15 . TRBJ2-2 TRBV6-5 TGTGCCAGCAGTTACTCGGGGGCAAGGGGCGGGGAGCTGTTTTTT CASSYSGARGGELFF
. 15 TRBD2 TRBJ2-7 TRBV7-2 TGTGCCAGCAGCCCGACTAGCGGGGTATCCTACGAGCAGTACTTC CASSPTSGVSYEQYF
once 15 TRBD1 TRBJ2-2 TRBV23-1 TGCGCCAGCAGTCAGCAAGGGGGCCTCACCGGGGAGCTGTTTTTT CASSQQGGLTGELFF
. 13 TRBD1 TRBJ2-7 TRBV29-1 TGCAGCGTTCGAGGACAGGGCTCCTACGAGCAGTACTTC CSVRGQGSYEQYF
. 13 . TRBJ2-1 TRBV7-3 TGTGCCAGCAGCCCGTGGGGGGACGGTGAGCAGTTCTTC CASSPWGDGEQFF
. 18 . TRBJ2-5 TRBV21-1 TGTGCCAGCAGCAAAGTTCCCCTGACTAGCGGGGGGGAAGAGACCCAGTACTTC CASSKVPLTSGGEETQYF
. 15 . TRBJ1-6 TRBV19 TGTGCCAGTAGCGTTTCGGAACAGGAAGATTCACCCCTCCACTTT CASSVSEQEDSPLHF